This passage covers 30 T cell receptor beta chains from one sample sequenced in a study of regulatory T cells in long-lasting Graves disease. To make TCR beta libraries, researchers used iRepertoire HTBI primers and Arm-PCR of CDR3 regions. TCRdb called the multiplex PCR reads again in MiXCR, with one record for every CDR3 protein. Among 400,000 to 500,000 distinct CDR3 sequences listed, 15% to 20% were seen once. Indicated time point: newly diagnosed GD, antithyroid drugs for less than 3 months. RNA extracted from PBMCs served as the sequencing template. The sample was also linked to a second study, of T cells in Graves' hyperthyroidism and ophthalmopathy.

The source material was peripheral blood mononuclear cells (PBMCs), sampled at new diagnosis, from a patient treated with antithyroid drugs. These receptors all come from a woman between 18 and 29 years old with Graves disease.

This clonotype showed up many times. CDR3 nucleotides: TGTGCCAGCAGGACTAGCGGGGGGAACGGCAATGAGCAGTTCTTC. This gives the protein CASRTSGGNGNEQFF. This chain connects TRBV6-1 to TRBJ2-1; 13 positions match TRBD2. The germline V gene has CDR1 MNHNS and CDR2 SASEGT. Trimming cost V 6 bases and J 6 bases; bases outside gene matches: 5. CDR3 size: 15 residues.

The chain employs TRBV30 and TRBJ1-1; 7 bases are a match to TRBD1. The CDR3 extends over 13 amino acids. Germline V gives CDR1 GTSNPN, CDR2 SVGIG (reference sequence). V trimming: 7 bases; J trimming: 1 base; junction bases outside the gene matches: 6. CDR3 coding DNA: TGTGCCTTTCACAGGGGCGCGAACACTGAAGCTTTCTTT. Residues: CAFHRGANTEAFF.

This clonotype was detected a few times. The V call is TRBV2, the J call TRBJ2-7; D remains ambiguous. The CDR3 loop spans 13 amino acids. CDR1 is SNHLY and CDR2 is FYNNEI in the germline V gene. V lost 6 bases to trimming and J lost 2 bases, with 11 bases between them. In DNA, the CDR3 is TGTGCCAGCAGCGCCAGTTATCCCTACGAGCAGTACTTC. Its translation is CASSASYPYEQYF.

The V and J genes are TRBV5-1 and TRBJ1-1; D not resolved. Germline CDR1 is SGHRS and CDR2 is YFSETQ. V shed 4 bases and J shed 0 bases, with 7 bases lying between them. The CDR3 extends over 13 amino acids. This CDR3 reads CASSQVMNTEAFF. In nucleotides, the CDR3 is TGCGCCAGCAGCCAAGTTATGAACACTGAAGCTTTCTTT.

This clonotype was counted at least ten times. This chain links TRBV28 with TRBJ1-4, with a possible D match to TRBD1 (6 bases). There are 15 residues in the CDR3. CDR1 and CDR2 from the germline V gene are MDHEN and SYDVKM. V was shortened by 1 base and J by 7 bases, with 13 bases between the two germline ends. Written as DNA, the CDR3 is TGTGCCAGCAGTTTATCGGGGGGCGTCTTTGAAAAACTGTTTTTT. Residues: CASSLSGGVFEKLFF.

This clonotype was detected many times. V is TRBV20-1 and J is TRBJ1-1, with D maybe TRBD1 (6 bases). The ends were cut back, 6 bases at V and 0 bases at J, with 14 bases in the middle. Per the germline V gene, CDR1 is DFQATT and CDR2 is SNEGSKA (reference sequence). The CDR3 sequence is 14 residues long. The CDR3 region is CSAQRQALNTEAFF. The CDR3 bases are TGCAGTGCGCAGCGACAGGCCCTGAACACTGAAGCTTTCTTT.

The gene calls are TRBV6-5 and TRBJ2-7; the D gene is possibly TRBD1 (5 bases). Trimming left V 2 bases short and J 3 bases short, with 20 bases between. Germline loops: CDR1 MNHEY, CDR2 SVGAGI. This CDR3 region has 17 residues. The CDR3 DNA is TGTGCCAGCAGTTACGTCTCTTTTGGACAAACCGACTACGAGCAGTACTTC. Translated, it gives CASSYVSFGQTDYEQYF.

The V gene is TRBV30, the J gene TRBJ1-2; a possible D gene is TRBD1 (5 bases). The CDR3 is 13 residues long. V was trimmed by 4 bases and J by 7 bases, leaving 16 bases between them. Per germline, CDR1 GTSNPN and CDR2 SVGIG (reference sequence). Here the CDR3 reads CAWIPTGVVGYTF. The CDR3 DNA reads as TGTGCCTGGATACCTACAGGCGTCGTTGGCTACACCTTC.

Note on this clonotype: This could be a read error, since a much larger clone is one nucleotide away. The chain recombines TRBV7-9 with TRBJ2-7; the match to TRBD2 covers 8 bases. Germline V gene data show CDR1 as SEHNR and CDR2 as FQNEAQ (reference sequence). This CDR3 spans 14 amino acids. Unmatched junction bases numbered 10, after V lost 6 bases and J lost 6 bases. In nucleotides, the CDR3 is TGTGCCAGCAGTTCACTAGCGGAAGAGGGCGAGCAGTACTTC. This encodes CASSSLAEEGEQYF. Combining the CDR3 with reference TRBV7-9 and TRBJ2-7 gives the whole variable domain DTGVSQNPRHKITKRGQNVTFRCDPISEHNRLYWYRQTLGQGPEFLTYFQNEAQLEKSRLLSDRFSAERPKGSFSTLEIQRTEQGDSAMYLCASSSLAEEGEQYFGPGTRLTVT.

This rearrangement joins TRBV5-4 to TRBJ2-5; D may be TRBD1 (5 bases). The CDR3 is 15 amino acids. Trimming stripped 0 bases from V and 2 bases from J, with 11 bases between. CDR1 SGHNT and CDR2 YYREEE come from the germline V gene (reference sequence). In DNA, the CDR3 is TGTGCCAGCAGCTTGGGGGGCCGATGGCAAGAGACCCAGTACTTC. Translation: CASSLGGRWQETQYF.

This clonotype has more than one count but fewer than ten. The CDR3 loop is CATSEPGTGGGYTF. The DNA of the CDR3 is TGTGCCACCAGTGAACCCGGGACAGGGGGAGGCTACACCTTC. This chain links TRBV24-1 with TRBJ1-2, with 11 bases that match TRBD1. The CDR3 loop spans 14 amino acids. The V gene end was trimmed by 4 bases and the J gene end by 8 bases; junction bases not matched to a gene: 5. Germline V gene lookup returns CDR1 KGHDR and CDR2 SFDVKD.

This clonotype turned up a few times. The rearrangement joins TRBV5-1 to TRBJ2-7; D call uncertain. CDR1 and CDR2 (germline): SGHRS, YFSETQ. Trimming took off 3 bases at V and 9 bases at J, with 10 bases between the two ends. CDR3 length equals 11 residues. The CDR3 coding sequence is TGCGCCAGCAGCTCGGGCGGTTTGCAGTACTTC. It encodes CASSSGGLQYF.

The sample holds many counts of this clonotype. V and J are TRBV6-1 and TRBJ2-1, with 10 bases fitting TRBD2. The CDR3 spans 15 residues. J lost 6 bases, V lost 4 bases, and 6 bases had no gene match. CDR1 is MNHNS and CDR2 is SASEGT in the germline V gene. The CDR3: CASSGLAGAINEQFF. The CDR3 DNA reads TGTGCCAGCAGTGGGCTAGCGGGAGCGATCAATGAGCAGTTCTTC.

This clonotype was counted many times. The CDR3 DNA reads as TGTGCCAGCAGCACCCAGCGGTACAATGAGCAGTTCTTC. Protein: CASSTQRYNEQFF. This chain connects TRBV9 to TRBJ2-1; D perhaps matches TRBD2 (5 bases). Germline-derived CDR1 and CDR2 are SGDLS and YYNGEE. V lost 4 bases, J lost 4 bases, and 9 bases lay in between. This CDR3 is 13 amino acids long.

This clonotype was seen many times. This chain joins TRBV29-1 and TRBJ2-5; TRBD2 matches 8 bases. The CDR3 loop spans 19 amino acids. V was pared by 4 bases and J by 4 bases, with 23 bases of the junction left unmatched. Germline lookup yields CDR1 SQVTM and CDR2 ANQGSEA. The CDR3 loop reads CSVGGPAGADQSSRETQYF. The CDR3 coding sequence is TGCAGCGTTGGGGGCCCAGCGGGAGCCGACCAATCCAGTCGAGAGACCCAGTACTTC.

There are a few counts of this clonotype. Here the CDR3 reads CAGKRGGVSGELFF. CDR3 coding DNA: TGTGCCGGAAAGCGGGGGGGGGTGTCCGGGGAGCTGTTTTTT. The chain is built from TRBV6-1 and TRBJ2-2; 10 bases fit TRBD2. Per germline, CDR1 MNHNS and CDR2 SASEGT. J was trimmed by 6 bases and V by 11 bases; bases with no gene match: 9. This CDR3 is built from 14 residues.

This clonotype was detected ten times or more. The rearrangement uses TRBV6-9 and TRBJ2-3, with no clear D. V was trimmed by 2 bases and J by 4 bases, leaving 4 bases between them. The CDR3 spans 12 residues. Germline values: CDR1 MNHGY, CDR2 SVAAGI. DNA for the CDR3: TGTGCCAGCAGTTATACCCCAGATACGCAGTATTTT. This sequence encodes CASSYTPDTQYF.

The DNA for the CDR3 is TGTGCCAGCACCCAGGGGGTTAACTATGGCTACACCTTC. Its translation is CASTQGVNYGYTF. This chain uses TRBV12-3 or TRBV12-4 with TRBJ1-2, with TRBD1 matching over 7 bases. V lost 7 bases, J lost 1 base, and 3 bases stayed unmatched. There are 13 residues in the CDR3.

In this sample, this clonotype turned up a few times. The chain employs TRBV4-2 and TRBJ2-7, with a tentative D call TRBD2 (5 bases). The CDR3 is made up of 13 amino acids. Germline CDR1 reads LGHNA; CDR2 reads YNFKEQ. V lost 10 bases and J 0 bases, leaving 13 bases between the germline ends. CDR3 protein: CANHKADSYEQYF. The CDR3 bases are TGTGCCAACCATAAAGCGGACTCCTACGAGCAGTACTTC.

This clonotype was recorded at least ten times. This chain connects TRBV28 to TRBJ2-5, with TRBD1 matching over 9 bases. J was trimmed by 6 bases and V by 5 bases; bases with no gene match: 7. CDR3 size: 14 residues. Germline CDR1 reads MDHEN; CDR2 reads SYDVKM. CDR3 in DNA: TGTGCCAGCAGTCCCCGGACAGGGGATCAGACCCAGTACTTC. This encodes CASSPRTGDQTQYF.

The chain uses TRBV5-5 and TRBJ2-7; D may be TRBD2 (7 bases). The CDR3 has 14 amino acids. V shed 6 bases and J shed 3 bases, with 16 bases lying between them. Germline V lookup: CDR1 SGHKS, CDR2 YYEKEE (reference sequence). CDR3 nucleotides: TGTGCCAGCACCCAGGGGACTAAAAGCTACGAGCAGTACTTC. It specifies CASTQGTKSYEQYF.

This clonotype was detected many times. The chain carries TRBV6-5 and TRBJ2-3; D gene unclear. CDR1 and CDR2 from the germline V gene are MNHEY and SVGAGI. This CDR3 comprises 14 residues. V was shortened by 2 bases and J by 4 bases, with 10 bases between the two germline ends. The CDR3 nucleotides read TGTGCCAGCAGTTACCCCCGTCCTGCAGATACGCAGTATTTT. This encodes CASSYPRPADTQYF.

The J gene is TRBJ2-5, the V gene TRBV7-6, with 11 positions matching TRBD2. The junction had 12 bases not matched to a gene; V was cut back by 1 base and J by 11 bases. CDR3 length: 16 amino acids. CDR1 is SGHVS and CDR2 is FNYEAQ in the germline V gene. The CDR3: CASSLEVAGGPPYQYF. Written as DNA, the CDR3 is TGTGCCAGCAGCTTAGAAGTAGCGGGAGGGCCACCCTATCAGTACTTC.

The sample holds many counts of this clonotype. J is TRBJ2-7 and V is TRBV28, with D perhaps TRBD2 (6 bases). The ends were cut back, 6 bases at V and 0 bases at J, with 15 bases in the middle. The germline V gene encodes CDR1 MDHEN and CDR2 SYDVKM. CDR3 size: 15 residues. The CDR3 region has the DNA TGTGCCAGCAGCCCAGCCGGGGGAAGCTCCTACGAGCAGTACTTC. The encoded protein is CASSPAGGSSYEQYF.

The sample holds many counts of this clonotype. V gene TRBV27 combines with J gene TRBJ2-1; D gene uncertain. V lost 5 bases, J lost 5 bases, and 7 bases lay in between. In germline, CDR1 is MNHEY, CDR2 SMNVEV (reference sequence). CDR3 size: 12 residues. The CDR3 sequence is CASSLSDNEQFF. The CDR3 DNA follows: TGTGCCAGCAGTCTCTCGGACAATGAGCAGTTCTTC.

This clonotype was seen a handful of times. The V and J genes are TRBV2 and TRBJ1-6; 12 positions agree with TRBD1. The CDR3 has 23 residues. V lost 0 bases to trimming and J lost 0 bases; unmatched junction nucleotides: 15. Germline V lookup: CDR1 SNHLY, CDR2 FYNNEI. The CDR3 coding sequence is TGTGCCAGCAGTGAAGCGCGGGACAGGGGGCTATGGGCCTTAAGCTCCTATAATTCACCCCTCCACTTT. Encoded protein: CASSEARDRGLWALSSYNSPLHF.

This clonotype has only a few counts. The genes are TRBV27 and TRBJ2-2, with TRBD2 as a possible D gene (6 bases). V was shortened by 5 bases and J by 4 bases, with 14 bases between the two germline ends. Per germline, CDR1 MNHEY and CDR2 SMNVEV (reference sequence). The CDR3 length is 15 residues. The CDR3 DNA follows: TGTGCCAGCAGTCCTAGACTAGTTTCCACCGGGGAGCTGTTTTTT. Residues: CASSPRLVSTGELFF.

In its sample, this clonotype was seen many times. An end of the junction does not agree with germline; a read error may underlie this. This rearrangement joins TRBV2 to TRBJ2-7, with 8 bases identical to TRBD1. CDR1 and CDR2 (germline): SNHLY, FYNNEI. The CDR3 is made up of 15 amino acids. The CDR3 sequence: CASSEGTGVSYEQYF. The CDR3 coding sequence is TGTGCCAGCAGCGAAGGGACAGGTGTCTCCTACGAGCAGTACTTC.

On this clonotype itself: A much larger clone is a single base away; this may be a read error. The chain employs TRBV3-1 and TRBJ2-1, with D perhaps given as TRBD1 or TRBD2 (7 bases each). CDR1 and CDR2 (germline): LGHDT, YNNKEL (reference sequence). The germline V and J ends were trimmed by 1 base and 9 bases, with 16 bases remaining between them. The CDR3 runs to 15 residues. The CDR3 here is CASSQGQGGGSEQFF. In DNA form, the CDR3 reads TGTGCCAGCAGCCAAGGACAGGGAGGGGGCAGTGAGCAGTTCTTC.

This clonotype is a singleton in its sample. The chain joins TRBV6-9 to TRBJ2-1; 11 positions match TRBD2. CDR1 and CDR2 from the germline V gene are MNHGY and SVAAGI. The CDR3 spans 14 residues. The V gene end was trimmed by 3 bases and the J gene end by 12 bases; junction bases not matched to a gene: 7. For the CDR3, the DNA is TGTGCCAGCAGTTACCTCACTAGCGGGAGAGGGCAGTTCTTC. It specifies CASSYLTSGRGQFF.